Below are 21 T cell receptor beta chains sequenced from a single sample in a study of blood T cell repertoires in COVID-19. Clones were read by immunoSEQ multiplex PCR, and TCRdb kept only the in-frame ones, dropping some. The sample consists of roughly 200,000 clones, over 85% of them appearing once. Sequences were obtained from PBMCs or T cells enriched from blood (not recorded which). These receptors originate from a woman under 40 with acute COVID-19.

The table lists this clone with a count of one. V usage is TRBV24-1 and J usage is TRBJ1-2; 8 nucleotides align to TRBD1. This CDR3 has 14 residues. V was clipped by 6 bases and J by 5 bases; unmatched bases: 7. Germline CDR1 reads KGHDR; CDR2 reads SFDVKD. The CDR3 sequence is CATSTRDRSYGYTF. CDR3 nucleotide sequence: TGTGCCACCAGTACCAGGGACAGGTCTTATGGCTACACCTTC.

This rearrangement joins TRBV7-2 to TRBJ1-5, with D perhaps matching TRBD1 (5 bases). There are 15 residues in the CDR3. Trimming took off 3 bases at V and 0 bases at J, with 9 bases between the two ends. Germline assignment: CDR1 SGHTA and CDR2 FQGNSA. CDR3 sequence: CASSFQGYSNQPQHF. CDR3 nucleotide sequence: TGTGCCAGCAGCTTCCAGGGCTATAGCAATCAGCCCCAGCATTTT.

V is TRBV9 and J is TRBJ2-1, with D possibly matching TRBD1 (7 bases). The CDR3 has 16 amino acids. The V end was cut by 4 bases, the J end by 1 base, with 15 bases between. Looked up from germline, CDR1 is SGDLS and CDR2 is YYNGEE. Written as DNA, the CDR3 is TGTGCCAGCAGCCCCAGGGGGGCTACATCCTACAATGAGCAGTTCTTC. It is translated as CASSPRGATSYNEQFF.

J is TRBJ1-1 and V is TRBV11-2; 7 bases line up with TRBD1. J was trimmed by 3 bases and V by 5 bases; bases with no gene match: 6. The CDR3 extends over 14 amino acids. CDR1 SGHAT and CDR2 FQNNGV come from the germline V gene. CDR3 nucleotides: TGTGCCAGCAGCCTGGGACAGCTTTACACTGAAGCTTTCTTT. Protein sequence: CASSLGQLYTEAFF.

The chain uses TRBV4-2 and TRBJ1-1, with D perhaps matching TRBD1 (6 bases). Germline lookup yields CDR1 LGHNA and CDR2 YNFKEQ. The CDR3 runs 11 residues. Trimming left V 7 bases short and J 5 bases short, with 8 bases between. The CDR3 DNA reads TGTGCCAGCAATACAGGGACTGAAGCTTTCTTT. Translated, it gives CASNTGTEAFF.

This chain uses TRBV6-2 or TRBV6-3 with TRBJ1-2, with D maybe TRBD1 (6 bases). CDR1 MNHEY and CDR2 SVGEGT come from the germline V gene. Trimming stripped 5 bases from V and 0 bases from J, with 19 bases between. The CDR3 is made up of 17 amino acids. The CDR3 DNA is TGTGCCAGCAGTACCCACTTCATGGGACACCCTAACTATGGCTACACCTTC. Amino acid sequence: CASSTHFMGHPNYGYTF.

The CDR3, as DNA: TGTGCCAGCAGTCCAACAGGGAACACCGGGGAGCTGTTTTTT. It is translated as CASSPTGNTGELFF. The chain uses TRBV2 and TRBJ2-2; the D gene is possibly TRBD1 (5 bases). CDR1 SNHLY and CDR2 FYNNEI come from the germline V gene. V was pared by 5 bases and J by 1 base, with 8 bases between. The CDR3 loop spans 14 amino acids.

This chain connects TRBV19 to TRBJ2-3; 7 bases are a match to TRBD2. The CDR3 has 18 residues. Germline CDR1 and CDR2: LNHDA and SQIVND (reference sequence). Trimming removed 1 base from V and 2 bases from J; junction bases left unmatched: 12. CDR3 loop: CASSIGLLAAGDTDTQYF. The CDR3 coding sequence is TGTGCCAGTAGTATAGGCCTTCTAGCGGCCGGGGACACAGATACGCAGTATTTT.

Only a few counts were recorded for this clone. The junction and the germline gene differ at one end; a read error may be behind it. The chain combines TRBV4-2 with TRBJ1-6, with 9 nucleotides matching TRBD1. The germline CDR1 and CDR2 sequences are LGHNA and YNFKEQ. The CDR3 consists of 16 residues. CDR3: CASSHPRTGDNSPLHF. The CDR3 DNA is TGTGCCAGCAGCCACCCCCGGACAGGGGATAACTCACCCCTCCACTTT.

The chain employs TRBV18 and TRBJ2-7; D perhaps matches TRBD2 (6 bases). The CDR3 extends over 15 amino acids. The germline V gene encodes CDR1 KGHSH and CDR2 LQKENI. Trimming left V 2 bases short and J 3 bases short, with 14 bases between. The CDR3 sequence is CASSPSLGGVYEQYF. CDR3 coding DNA: TGTGCCAGCTCACCATCGCTGGGCGGGGTCTACGAGCAGTACTTC.

The chain carries TRBV19 and TRBJ1-5; TRBD1 agrees at 10 bases. J gave up 1 base and V 9 bases, and 15 bases lay outside the gene matches. Germline V lookup: CDR1 LNHDA, CDR2 SQIVND (reference sequence). The CDR3 is 18 residues long. CDR3 sequence: CARETGTGEKPSNQPQHF. The CDR3 DNA reads TGTGCCAGGGAAACTGGGACAGGGGAAAAGCCGAGCAATCAGCCCCAGCATTTT.

This clone has a single count. The chain links TRBV4-3 to TRBJ2-7, with 8 bases that match TRBD2. The CDR3 length is 15 residues. CDR1 LGHNA and CDR2 YSLEER come from the germline V gene. Trimming removed 0 bases from V and 7 bases from J; junction bases left unmatched: 8. The CDR3 spells CASSQDSGGRGEQYF. In DNA, the CDR3 is TGCGCCAGCAGCCAAGACAGCGGGGGCCGAGGGGAGCAGTACTTC.

The chain is built from TRBV5-1 and TRBJ1-6; no firm D call. Germline V CDR1 and CDR2: SGHRS, YFSETQ. Trimming removed 4 bases from V and 6 bases from J, with 8 bases in between. The CDR3 consists of 13 residues. The CDR3 here is CASSREVNSPLHF. The CDR3, as DNA: TGCGCCAGCAGCCGCGAAGTTAATTCACCCCTCCACTTT.

The genes are TRBV5-1 and TRBJ1-2; D unclear. Germline V gives CDR1 SGHRS, CDR2 YFSETQ. The CDR3 totals 14 residues. Trimming cost V 2 bases and J 6 bases, with 14 bases left between them. The CDR3 loop reads CASSLFREGDGYTF. The CDR3 bases are TGCGCCAGCAGCTTATTTCGGGAAGGAGATGGCTACACCTTC.

The chain uses TRBV9 and TRBJ1-4, with a weak D call TRBD1 (5 bases). The CDR3 covers 17 residues. Germline V lookup: CDR1 SGDLS, CDR2 YYNGEE. The V and J ends lost 4 bases and 5 bases respectively, with 21 bases between them. CDR3 sequence: CASSTWTPFTLNEKLFF. DNA of the CDR3: TGTGCCAGCAGCACTTGGACACCTTTCACCCTCAATGAAAAACTGTTTTTT.

This sequence joins TRBV7-8 and TRBJ1-3; 7 bases map to TRBD1. This CDR3 is built from 16 residues. V trimming: 0 bases; J trimming: 0 bases; junction bases outside the gene matches: 2. Germline V lookup: CDR1 SGHVS, CDR2 FQNEAQ. The CDR3 bases are TGTGCCAGCAGCTTAGCGGGACAGAACTCTGGAAACACCATATATTTT. Its protein is CASSLAGQNSGNTIYF.

V usage is TRBV10-3 and J usage is TRBJ2-5; 8 bases map to TRBD2. The CDR3 totals 16 residues. Germline V gene lookup returns CDR1 ENHRY and CDR2 SYGVKD. The V gene end was trimmed by 4 bases and the J gene end by 1 base; junction bases not matched to a gene: 8. The CDR3 spells CAISVWRGAPQETQYF. CDR3 bases: TGTGCCATCAGTGTCTGGCGGGGGGCCCCCCAAGAGACCCAGTACTTC.

The genes are TRBV11-2 and TRBJ2-2, with D maybe TRBD2 (5 bases). Germline V CDR1 and CDR2: SGHAT, FQNNGV. The CDR3 has 16 residues. V lost 6 bases, J lost 3 bases, and 17 bases lay in between. The CDR3: CASSPRIRGDTGELFF. CDR3 sequence (DNA): TGTGCCAGCAGTCCCAGGATACGGGGTGACACCGGGGAGCTGTTTTTT.

The CDR3 is CASSPDVAGGYEQYF. For the CDR3, the DNA is TGTGCCAGCAGTCCTGATGTAGCGGGGGGCTACGAGCAGTACTTC. The V and J genes are TRBV7-9 and TRBJ2-7, with TRBD2 matching 10 bases. The V segment lost 6 bases and the J segment 3 bases; nucleotides outside the gene matches: 8. This CDR3 spans 15 amino acids. Germline V gene lookup returns CDR1 SEHNR and CDR2 FQNEAQ (reference sequence).

The rearrangement uses TRBV5-6 and TRBJ1-4; D perhaps matches TRBD1 (6 bases). Trimming removed 4 bases from V and 8 bases from J, with 18 bases in between. Germline V CDR1 and CDR2: SGHDT, YYEEEE. This CDR3 spans 15 amino acids. The DNA for the CDR3 is TGTGCCAGCAGCACAACACAGGGTTTAGGCGAAAAACTGTTTTTT. As protein: CASSTTQGLGEKLFF.

Only a few counts were recorded for this clone. The chain's CDR3 is CASSPRDRRSVSGANVLTF. CDR3 sequence (DNA): TGTGCCAGCAGTCCCCGGGACAGGAGATCTGTCTCTGGGGCCAACGTCCTGACTTTC. The V gene is TRBV6-6, the J gene TRBJ2-6; 8 nucleotides agree with TRBD1. Germline V lookup: CDR1 MNHNY, CDR2 SVGAGI (reference sequence). After removal of 5 bases from V and 0 bases from J, the junction contained 12 bases not matched to a gene. The CDR3 spans 19 residues.